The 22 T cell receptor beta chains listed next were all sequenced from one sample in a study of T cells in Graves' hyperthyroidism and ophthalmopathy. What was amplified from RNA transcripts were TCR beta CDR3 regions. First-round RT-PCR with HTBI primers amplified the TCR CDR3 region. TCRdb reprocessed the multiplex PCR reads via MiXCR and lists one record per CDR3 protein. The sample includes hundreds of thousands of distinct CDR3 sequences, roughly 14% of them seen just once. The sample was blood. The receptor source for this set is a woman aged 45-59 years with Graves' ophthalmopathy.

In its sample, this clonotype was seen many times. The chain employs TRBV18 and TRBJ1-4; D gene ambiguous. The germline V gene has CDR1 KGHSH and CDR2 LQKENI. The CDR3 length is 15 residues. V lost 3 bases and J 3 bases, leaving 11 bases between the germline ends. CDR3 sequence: CASSPQHGPNEKLFF. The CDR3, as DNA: TGTGCCAGCTCACCGCAACATGGACCTAATGAAAAACTGTTTTTT.

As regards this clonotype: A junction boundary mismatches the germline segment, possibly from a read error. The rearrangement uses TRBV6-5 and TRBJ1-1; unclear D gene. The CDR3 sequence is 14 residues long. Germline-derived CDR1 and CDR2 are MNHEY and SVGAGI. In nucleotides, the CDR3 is TGTCCCAGCAGTTACTCTGGGAAGAACACTGAAGCTTTCTTT. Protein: CPSSYSGKNTEAFF.

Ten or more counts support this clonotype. The CDR3 region is CAWEGPGQAMNTGELFF. In DNA form, the CDR3 reads TGTGCCTGGGAAGGCCCGGGACAGGCAATGAACACCGGGGAGCTGTTTTTT. This rearrangement joins TRBV30 to TRBJ2-2; 8 bases match TRBD1. The V gene end was trimmed by 5 bases and the J gene end by 1 base; junction bases not matched to a gene: 12. Germline lookup yields CDR1 GTSNPN and CDR2 SVGIG (reference sequence). The CDR3 covers 17 residues.

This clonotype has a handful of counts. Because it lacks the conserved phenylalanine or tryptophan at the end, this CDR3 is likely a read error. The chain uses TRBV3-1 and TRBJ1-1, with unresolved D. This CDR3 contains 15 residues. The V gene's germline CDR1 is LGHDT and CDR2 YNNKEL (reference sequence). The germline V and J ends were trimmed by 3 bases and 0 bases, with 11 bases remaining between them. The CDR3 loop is CASSQLGALNTEAFL. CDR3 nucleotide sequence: TGTGCCAGCAGCCAGTTGGGAGCCTTGAACACTGAAGCTTTCCTT.

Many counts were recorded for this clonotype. In nucleotides, the CDR3 is TGTGCCAGCAGTGAGGGGGCAGATGGCTACACCTTC. Its protein is CASSEGADGYTF. The V gene is TRBV2, the J gene TRBJ1-2, with D perhaps TRBD1 (6 bases). The length of the CDR3 is 12 residues. The V gene's germline CDR1 is SNHLY and CDR2 FYNNEI. Deletions cut 3 bases from V and 6 bases from J, with 8 bases between.

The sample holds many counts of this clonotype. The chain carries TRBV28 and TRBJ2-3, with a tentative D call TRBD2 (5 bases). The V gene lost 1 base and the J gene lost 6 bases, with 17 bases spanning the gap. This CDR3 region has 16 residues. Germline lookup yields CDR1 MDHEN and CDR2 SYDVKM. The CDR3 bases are TGTGCCAGCAGTTTATCGGTAGCGCGAACGAGGGATACGCAGTATTTT. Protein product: CASSLSVARTRDTQYF.

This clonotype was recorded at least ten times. CDR3 in amino acids: CASTTGVAYNEQFF. The CDR3 coding sequence is TGTGCCAGTACCACGGGAGTGGCCTACAATGAGCAGTTCTTC. The chain employs TRBV7-2 and TRBJ2-1, with D perhaps TRBD2 (6 bases). The germline gives CDR1 SGHTA, CDR2 FQGNSA. This CDR3 spans 14 amino acids. Trimming shortened V by 9 bases and J by 2 bases, and 14 bases separated the two germline ends.

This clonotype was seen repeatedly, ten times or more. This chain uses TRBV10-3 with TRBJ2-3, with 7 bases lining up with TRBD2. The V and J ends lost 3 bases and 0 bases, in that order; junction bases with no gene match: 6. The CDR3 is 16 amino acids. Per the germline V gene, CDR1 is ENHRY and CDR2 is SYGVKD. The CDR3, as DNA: TGTGCCATCAGTGACGGGCGGGAGAAAAGCACAGATACGCAGTATTTT. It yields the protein CAISDGREKSTDTQYF.

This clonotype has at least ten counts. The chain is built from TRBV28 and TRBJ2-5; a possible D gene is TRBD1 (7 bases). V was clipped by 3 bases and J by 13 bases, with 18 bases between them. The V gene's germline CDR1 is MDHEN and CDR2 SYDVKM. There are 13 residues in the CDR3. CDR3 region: CASSFNRGLGRYF. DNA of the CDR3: TGTGCCAGCAGTTTCAACAGGGGACTGGGCCGGTACTTC.

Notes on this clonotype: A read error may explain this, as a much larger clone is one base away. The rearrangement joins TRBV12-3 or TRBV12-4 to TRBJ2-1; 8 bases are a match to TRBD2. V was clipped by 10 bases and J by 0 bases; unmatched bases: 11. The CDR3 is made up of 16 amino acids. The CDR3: CANSSLAGSSYNEQFF. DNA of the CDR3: TGTGCCAACAGCTCCCTAGCGGGTAGCTCCTACAATGAGCAGTTCTTC.

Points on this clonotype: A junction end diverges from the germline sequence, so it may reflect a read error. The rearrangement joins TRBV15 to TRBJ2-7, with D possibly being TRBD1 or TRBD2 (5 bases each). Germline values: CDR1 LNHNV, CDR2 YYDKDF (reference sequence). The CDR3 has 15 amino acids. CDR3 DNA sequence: TGTGCCACCAGCAGATCTCGGAGAGGGGCTTACGAGCAGTGCTTC. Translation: CATSRSRRGAYEQCF.

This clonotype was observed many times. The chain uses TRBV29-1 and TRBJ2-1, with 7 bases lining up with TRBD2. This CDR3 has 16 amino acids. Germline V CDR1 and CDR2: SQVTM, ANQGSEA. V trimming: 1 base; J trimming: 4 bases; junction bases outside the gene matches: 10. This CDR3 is CSVEGPGGVGYNEQFF. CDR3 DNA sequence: TGCAGCGTTGAAGGCCCGGGAGGCGTCGGATACAATGAGCAGTTCTTC.

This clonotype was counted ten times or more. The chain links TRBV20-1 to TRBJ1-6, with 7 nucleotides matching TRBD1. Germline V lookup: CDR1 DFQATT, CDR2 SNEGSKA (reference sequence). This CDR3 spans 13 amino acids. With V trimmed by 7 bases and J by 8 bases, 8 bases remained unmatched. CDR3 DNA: TGCAGTGTTCTCGGGACAGCCGATTCACCCCTCCACTTT. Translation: CSVLGTADSPLHF.

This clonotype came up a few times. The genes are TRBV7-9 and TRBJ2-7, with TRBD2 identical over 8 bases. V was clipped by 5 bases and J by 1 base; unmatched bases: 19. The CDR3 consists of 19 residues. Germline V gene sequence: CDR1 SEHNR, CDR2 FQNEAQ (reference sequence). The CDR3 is CASSPRGAGVPSASYEQYF. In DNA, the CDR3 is TGTGCCAGCAGCCCGAGAGGAGCGGGAGTACCCTCCGCGTCCTACGAGCAGTACTTC.

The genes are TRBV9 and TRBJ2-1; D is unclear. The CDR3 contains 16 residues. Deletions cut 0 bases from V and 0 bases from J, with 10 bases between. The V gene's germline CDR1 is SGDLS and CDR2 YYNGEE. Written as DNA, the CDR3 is TGTGCCAGCAGCGTAGCTCTGGGAAGCTCCTACAATGAGCAGTTCTTC. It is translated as CASSVALGSSYNEQFF. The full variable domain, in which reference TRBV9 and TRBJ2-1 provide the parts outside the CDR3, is DSGVTQTPKHLITATGQRVTLRCSPRSGDLSVYWYQQSLDQGLQFLIQYYNGEERAKGNILERFSAQQFPDLHSELNLSSLELGDSALYFCASSVALGSSYNEQFFGPGTRLTVL.

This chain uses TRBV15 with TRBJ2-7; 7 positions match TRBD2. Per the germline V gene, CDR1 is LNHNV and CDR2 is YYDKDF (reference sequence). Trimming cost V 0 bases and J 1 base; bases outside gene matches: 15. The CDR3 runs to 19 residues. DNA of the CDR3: TGTGCCACCAGCAGAGATTCCCTTAGCGGGTCCTCAGGTTCCTACGAGCAGTACTTC. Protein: CATSRDSLSGSSGSYEQYF.

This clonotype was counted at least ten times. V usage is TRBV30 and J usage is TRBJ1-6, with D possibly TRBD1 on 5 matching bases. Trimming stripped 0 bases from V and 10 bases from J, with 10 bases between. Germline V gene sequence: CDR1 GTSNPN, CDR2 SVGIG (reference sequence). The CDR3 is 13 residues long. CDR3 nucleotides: TGTGCCTGGAGTGTAGTGGGGGAGTCACCCCTCCACTTT. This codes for CAWSVVGESPLHF. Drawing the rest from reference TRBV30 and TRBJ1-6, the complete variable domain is SQTIHQWPATLVQPVGSPLSLECTVEGTSNPNLYWYRQAAGRGLQLLFYSVGIGQISSEVPQNLSASRPQDRQFILSSKKLLLSDSGFYLCAWSVVGESPLHFGNGTRLTVT.

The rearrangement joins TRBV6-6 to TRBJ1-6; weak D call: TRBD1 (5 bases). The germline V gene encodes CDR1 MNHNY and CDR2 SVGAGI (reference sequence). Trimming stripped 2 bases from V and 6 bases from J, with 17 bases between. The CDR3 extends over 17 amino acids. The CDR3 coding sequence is TGTGCCAGCAGTTACGATTCCCCGAACCAGGGTAATTCACCCCTCCACTTT. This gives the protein CASSYDSPNQGNSPLHF.

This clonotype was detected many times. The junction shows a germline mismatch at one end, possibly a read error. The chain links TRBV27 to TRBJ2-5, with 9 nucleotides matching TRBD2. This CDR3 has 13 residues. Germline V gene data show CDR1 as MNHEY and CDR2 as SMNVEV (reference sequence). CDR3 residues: CASNLAGEETQYF. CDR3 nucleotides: TGTGCCAGCAATTTAGCGGGGGAAGAGACCCAGTACTTC.

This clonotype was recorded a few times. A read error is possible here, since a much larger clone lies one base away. The CDR3 coding sequence is TGTGCCAGCAAACAGGCCTACGAGCAGTACTTC. It yields the protein CASKQAYEQYF. The chain uses TRBV2 and TRBJ2-7; perhaps TRBD1 as D (5 bases). The germline V and J ends were trimmed by 7 bases and 2 bases, with 6 bases remaining between them. CDR3 length equals 11 residues. CDR1 is SNHLY, CDR2 FYNNEI, per germline.

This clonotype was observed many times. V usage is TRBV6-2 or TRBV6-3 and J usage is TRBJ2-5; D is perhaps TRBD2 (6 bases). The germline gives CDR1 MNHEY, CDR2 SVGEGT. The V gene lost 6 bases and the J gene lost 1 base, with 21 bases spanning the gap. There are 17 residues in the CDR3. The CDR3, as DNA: TGTGCCAGCAGCCCGGGGGTAGCGGACATCAGCCAAGAGACCCAGTACTTC. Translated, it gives CASSPGVADISQETQYF.

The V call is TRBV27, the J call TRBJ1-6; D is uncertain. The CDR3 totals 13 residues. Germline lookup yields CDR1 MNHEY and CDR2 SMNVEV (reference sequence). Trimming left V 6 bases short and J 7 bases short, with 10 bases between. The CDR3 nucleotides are TGTGCCAGCAGGTTGAAGGGAAATTCACCCCTCCACTTT. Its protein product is CASRLKGNSPLHF.